This is a list of T cell receptor beta chains from one sample in a study of CD8+ T cells in alopecia areata. This table comes from immunoSEQ multiplex PCR, and its TCRdb copy is limited to in-frame clones, with some not included. The sample carries 90,000 to 120,000 clones, about 83% recorded once. The material was CD8+ T cells sorted from blood, obtained at week 24, from a patient treated with tofacitinib. All receptors come from a human donor with alopecia areata. Both conserved end residues are part of each CDR3. A D gene is named only where the DNA matches it firmly. Expanded clones are given a class, and other clones once, few, many or no size at all.

clone_size,j_call,d_call,v_call,cdr3_aa,cdr3_nt
few,TRBJ2-5,NA,TRBV6-1,CASSPQGGGSTQYF,TGTGCCAGCAGTCCCCAGGGGGGCGGTAGTACCCAGTACTTC
NA,TRBJ2-1,NA,TRBV4-2,CASSHTAWGRQIEQFF,TGTGCCAGCAGCCATACAGCGTGGGGCCGACAGATTGAGCAGTTCTTC
NA,TRBJ2-1,NA,TRBV7-2,CASSLVSYNEQFF,TGTGCCAGCAGCTTAGTCAGCTACAATGAGCAGTTCTTC
NA,TRBJ2-2,TRBD1,TRBV27,CASSLPRDRGTGELFF,TGTGCCAGCAGTTTACCCCGGGACAGGGGTACCGGGGAGCTGTTTTTT
NA,TRBJ2-2,NA,TRBV7-8,CASSPLSNTGELFF,TGTGCCAGCAGCCCATTATCGAACACCGGGGAGCTGTTTTTT
few,TRBJ1-1,TRBD1,TRBV6-5,CASTQGEVTEAFF,TGTGCCAGCACCCAGGGGGAGGTCACTGAAGCTTTCTTT
NA,TRBJ2-6,NA,TRBV6-6,CASSYSNRAGANVLTF,TGTGCCAGCAGTTACTCGAACAGGGCTGGGGCCAACGTCCTGACTTTC
NA,TRBJ2-7,NA,TRBV7-6,CASSSPYEQYF,TGTGCCAGCAGCTCCCCCTACGAGCAGTACTTC
NA,TRBJ2-7,TRBD1,TRBV14,CASSGTGYEQYF,TGTGCCAGCAGTGGGACAGGGTACGAGCAGTACTTC
NA,TRBJ2-1,NA,TRBV4-2,CASSWRHEQFF,TGTGCCAGCAGCTGGCGTCATGAGCAGTTCTTC
once,TRBJ2-3,NA,TRBV5-6,CASSLAAGWTDTQYF,TGTGCCAGCAGCTTGGCGGCGGGGTGGACAGATACGCAGTATTTT
NA,TRBJ2-7,TRBD2,TRBV4-2,CASSQEYSGGSSYEQYF,TGTGCCAGCAGCCAAGAGTATAGCGGGGGGAGCTCCTACGAGCAGTACTTC
NA,TRBJ2-5,TRBD1,TRBV7-9,CASSPTGVETQYF,TGTGCCAGCAGCCCAACAGGGGTGGAGACCCAGTACTTC
once,TRBJ2-3,NA,TRBV4-1,CASSQVVLAKDTDTQYF,TGCGCCAGCAGCCAGGTCGTCCTAGCCAAAGACACAGATACGCAGTATTTT
NA,TRBJ2-5,NA,TRBV6-5,CASSYANQETQYF,TGTGCCAGCAGTTACGCTAACCAAGAGACCCAGTACTTC
NA,TRBJ2-2,NA,TRBV2,CASSDAYPTGELFF,TGTGCCAGCAGTGACGCCTACCCCACCGGGGAGCTGTTTTTT
NA,TRBJ2-1,TRBD2,TRBV11-2,CASSPLAGGPSDEQFF,TGTGCCAGCAGCCCACTAGCGGGGGGGCCGAGCGATGAGCAGTTCTTC
NA,TRBJ1-6,NA,TRBV5-4,CASSMDSPSSYNSPLHF,TGTGCCAGCAGCATGGACAGCCCGAGCTCCTATAATTCACCCCTCCACTTT
few,TRBJ2-5,TRBD2,TRBV11-2,CASRLALETQYF,TGTGCCAGCAGACTAGCGCTAGAGACCCAGTACTTC
few,TRBJ1-2,NA,TRBV7-9,CASNDGAAYGYTF,TGTGCCAGCAACGATGGGGCGGCCTATGGCTACACCTTC
NA,TRBJ2-3,TRBD1,TRBV7-6,CASSLEPGQGFATQYF,TGTGCCAGCAGCTTAGAACCGGGACAGGGGTTTGCTACGCAGTATTTT
NA,TRBJ2-1,TRBD2,TRBV6-5,CASSRSGGVDEQFF,TGTGCCAGCAGTCGCAGCGGGGGGGTTGATGAGCAGTTCTTC
NA,TRBJ2-7,TRBD1,TRBV14,CASSQSVRDRGPISTYEQYF,TGTGCCAGCAGCCAATCAGTCCGGGACAGGGGACCCATCAGTACCTACGAGCAGTACTTC
NA,TRBJ1-6,NA,TRBV7-9,CASSHWNSDSPLHF,TGTGCCAGCAGCCATTGGAACTCGGACTCACCCCTCCACTTT
once,TRBJ2-7,TRBD2,TRBV4-2,CASSGPGTSGGRVSYEQYF,TGTGCCAGCAGCGGTCCCGGGACTAGCGGGGGGAGGGTTTCCTACGAGCAGTACTTC
NA,TRBJ2-1,TRBD2,TRBV29-1,CSVVGMTLAANEQFF,TGCAGCGTTGTCGGAATGACGCTAGCGGCCAATGAGCAGTTCTTC
NA,TRBJ2-7,TRBD1,TRBV18,CASVRGRGNEQYF,TGTGCCAGCGTGAGGGGGCGTGGGAACGAGCAGTACTTC
once,TRBJ2-5,TRBD2,TRBV19,CASSWRGGETQYF,TGTGCCAGTAGTTGGCGGGGGGGAGAGACCCAGTACTTC